Presented here are 31 T cell receptor beta chains from one specimen sequenced in a study of breast tumors, draining lymph nodes, adjacent tissues. Breast cancer patients provided tissue from their axillary draining lymph nodes. MiXCR, applied by TCRdb to the multiplex PCR reads, yields one record per CDR3 protein. Here the sample spans some 170,000 distinct CDR3 sequences, about 34% being singletons. Sequenced material: axillary lymph node tissue. Receptor source: a female donor with breast cancer. Some clones in this sample may be carry-over from other donors' samples.

A word on this clonotype: One base away lies a much larger clone, so this may be a sequencing read error. The genes are TRBV30 and TRBJ2-7; 7 nucleotides agree with TRBD2. The CDR3 length is 15 residues. Germline CDR1 is GTSNPN and CDR2 is SVGIG (reference sequence). CDR3 DNA sequence: TGTGCCTGGGAGCCGAGGATGGCGGGAGTTCGGGAGCGGTACTTC. Translating it yields CAWEPRMAGVRERYF.

Only a few counts were recorded for this clonotype. This chain uses TRBV6-5 with TRBJ2-1; 7 positions match TRBD2. Per germline, CDR1 MNHEY and CDR2 SVGAGI. The CDR3 spans 14 residues. V gave up 4 bases and J gave up 5 bases; unmatched junction bases: 5. CDR3 bases: TGTGCCAGCAGTTGCCTTCTAGCGGACAATGAGCAGTTCTTC. Its translation: CASSCLLADNEQFF.

The sample holds one count of this clonotype. The J gene is TRBJ2-5, the V gene TRBV7-9; D possibly matches TRBD1 or TRBD2 (7 bases each). This CDR3 contains 13 residues. V was clipped by 11 bases and J by 7 bases, with 20 bases between them. Germline CDR1 reads SEHNR; CDR2 reads FQNEAQ (reference sequence). The CDR3: CAVGASGQATQYF. CDR3 nucleotides: TGTGCCGTAGGGGCTAGCGGACAGGCGACCCAGTACTTC. Full variable domain (outside the CDR3, taken from reference TRBV7-9 and TRBJ2-5): DTGVSQNPRHKITKRGQNVTFRCDPISEHNRLYWYRQTLGQGPEFLTYFQNEAQLEKSRLLSDRFSAERPKGSFSTLEIQRTEQGDSAMYLCAVGASGQATQYFGPGTRLLVL.

The sample holds many counts of this clonotype. The V and J genes are TRBV6-1 and TRBJ1-4; D uncertain. This CDR3 has 11 residues. The ends were cut back, 6 bases at V and 16 bases at J, with 15 bases in the middle. The germline gives CDR1 MNHNS, CDR2 SASEGT. The CDR3 sequence: CASSLGGKQFF. CDR3 DNA sequence: TGTGCCAGCAGCTTGGGAGGGAAGCAGTTTTTT.

V and J are TRBV5-1 and TRBJ2-3; TRBD1 aligns across 8 bases. The CDR3 has 16 residues. V trimming: 4 bases; J trimming: 1 base; junction bases outside the gene matches: 8. CDR1 and CDR2 (germline): SGHRS, YFSETQ. The CDR3 DNA follows: TGCGCCAGCAGCCCAGGACAGGGTAGCGGCACAGATACGCAGTATTTT. It translates to CASSPGQGSGTDTQYF.

This clonotype was observed at least ten times. The rearrangement joins TRBV12-3 or TRBV12-4 to TRBJ2-3; the match to TRBD2 covers 10 bases. This CDR3 has 18 residues. After removal of 3 bases from V and 5 bases from J, the junction contained 14 bases not matched to a gene. The CDR3 coding sequence is TGTGCCAGCAGTTTCCTATCCTTAAGCGGGGGGGCACGAGATACGCAGTATTTT. This codes for CASSFLSLSGGARDTQYF.

This clonotype was counted once. CDR3 bases: TGTGCCAGCAGCCAAAAGGGTGGCCAGCCCCAGCATTTT. Translating gives CASSQKGGQPQHF. This chain connects TRBV3-1 to TRBJ1-5; no reliable D call. Germline CDR1 and CDR2: LGHDT and YNNKEL (reference sequence). The CDR3 spans 13 residues. V lost 2 bases, J lost 7 bases, and 9 bases lay in between.

The rearrangement joins TRBV5-1 to TRBJ2-1; tentatively, D is TRBD1 (5 bases). With 1 base removed from V and 0 bases from J, the gap between germline ends came to 8 bases. Germline CDR1 and CDR2: SGHRS and YFSETQ. The length of the CDR3 is 15 residues. CDR3: CASSLNQGSYNEQFF. In nucleotides, the CDR3 is TGCGCCAGCAGCTTGAATCAGGGCTCCTACAATGAGCAGTTCTTC.

A few counts support this clonotype. The chain recombines TRBV6-5 with TRBJ2-2; D perhaps matches TRBD2 (6 bases). Trimming left V 6 bases short and J 4 bases short, with 15 bases between. This CDR3 spans 15 amino acids. Germline V lookup: CDR1 MNHEY, CDR2 SVGAGI. The CDR3: CASSPLVGGTGELFF. CDR3 DNA sequence: TGTGCCAGCAGCCCCCTAGTGGGGGGCACCGGGGAGCTGTTTTTT.

This clonotype was recorded at least ten times. In DNA, the CDR3 is TGTGCCTGCCGTACAGGGGCCACAGATACGCAGTATTTT. This sequence encodes CACRTGATDTQYF. V gene TRBV30 combines with J gene TRBJ2-3; 7 nucleotides align to TRBD1. This CDR3 is built from 13 residues. Per the germline V gene, CDR1 is GTSNPN and CDR2 is SVGIG (reference sequence). The trim removed 6 bases at V and 2 bases at J, leaving 5 bases unmatched.

This clonotype was detected ten times or more. This chain uses TRBV7-2 with TRBJ2-3; possibly TRBD2 for D (5 bases). Trimming removed 2 bases from V and 3 bases from J, with 12 bases in between. This CDR3 region has 15 residues. Germline V gene sequence: CDR1 SGHTA, CDR2 FQGNSA. The CDR3 DNA sequence: TGTGCCAGCAGCTTATACAGCGGACGGACAGATACGCAGTATTTT. Its translation is CASSLYSGRTDTQYF.

Worth noting for this clonotype: A much larger clonotype is one base distant, so this may be a read error. The J gene is TRBJ1-3, the V gene TRBV18, with 10 bases that match TRBD1. This CDR3 has 16 residues. Germline V lookup: CDR1 KGHSH, CDR2 LQKENI. The CDR3 coding sequence is TGTGCCAGCTCACGAAGGACAGGGGGTTCTGGAAACATCATATATTTT. Translation: CASSRRTGGSGNIIYF.

Many counts were recorded for this clonotype. The V gene is TRBV27, the J gene TRBJ2-3, with 11 bases lining up with TRBD1. J gave up 6 bases and V 6 bases, and 8 bases lay outside the gene matches. CDR1 and CDR2 from the germline V gene are MNHEY and SMNVEV (reference sequence). The CDR3 contains 15 residues. The CDR3 nucleotides are TGTGCCAGCAGAACCGGGACAGGGGGTGAGGATACGCAGTATTTT. As protein: CASRTGTGGEDTQYF.

This clonotype was seen many times. This chain uses TRBV7-9 with TRBJ2-5, with a possible D match to TRBD1 (6 bases). Germline V gene lookup returns CDR1 SEHNR and CDR2 FQNEAQ (reference sequence). The CDR3 runs 13 residues. V lost 5 bases and J 3 bases, leaving 10 bases between the germline ends. CDR3 coding DNA: TGTGCCAGCAGCCCTCGACAGGAAGAGACCCAGTACTTC. Protein product: CASSPRQEETQYF.

This clonotype has at least ten counts. The CDR3 DNA sequence: TGTGCCAGCAGGAAGGGTACTAGCGGCTTCTACGAGCAGTACTTC. Encoded protein: CASRKGTSGFYEQYF. This sequence joins TRBV6-5 and TRBJ2-7, with 8 bases fitting TRBD2. With V trimmed by 6 bases and J by 3 bases, 10 bases remained unmatched. The CDR3 has 15 amino acids. CDR1 and CDR2 from the germline V gene are MNHEY and SVGAGI.

This clonotype was found many times. The rearrangement links TRBV2 to TRBJ1-5; 10 nucleotides match TRBD1. V dropped 7 bases and J dropped 2; count of bases not matched to a gene: 5. CDR1 and CDR2 from the germline V gene are SNHLY and FYNNEI. The CDR3 totals 15 residues. CDR3 bases: TGTGCCAGCATGAGGGACAGGGGAGGCAATCAGCCCCAGCATTTT. It yields the protein CASMRDRGGNQPQHF.

The genes are TRBV12-3 or TRBV12-4 and TRBJ2-7; the D is unclear. This CDR3 has 15 amino acids. Deletions cut 1 base from V and 6 bases from J, with 16 bases between. The CDR3 sequence is CASSLGTVSTLEQYF. The DNA of the CDR3 is TGTGCCAGCAGTTTAGGTACGGTCTCGACCCTCGAGCAGTACTTC.

The V call is TRBV12-3 or TRBV12-4, the J call TRBJ2-1; D is ambiguous. Trimming cost V 11 bases and J 0 bases, with 11 bases left between them. There are 13 residues in the CDR3. For the CDR3, the DNA is TGTGCCTCCACAGAGAACTCCTACAATGAGCAGTTCTTC. This gives the protein CASTENSYNEQFF.

This clonotype was observed many times. V and J are TRBV2 and TRBJ1-2; 12 bases align to TRBD1. Germline V gene sequence: CDR1 SNHLY, CDR2 FYNNEI. CDR3 size: 14 residues. Unmatched junction bases numbered 6, after V lost 8 bases and J lost 5 bases. Here the CDR3 DNA reads TGTGCCAGCTGGGGGACAGGGGGCACATATGGCTACACCTTC. Its translation: CASWGTGGTYGYTF.

This clonotype was recorded at least ten times. The rearrangement links TRBV20-1 to TRBJ2-7; 11 bases align to TRBD2. After removal of 3 bases from V and 4 bases from J, the junction contained 11 bases not matched to a gene. CDR3 length: 16 residues. Germline V CDR1 and CDR2: DFQATT, SNEGSKA (reference sequence). The CDR3 spells CSASKRLAGGLYEQYF. The CDR3 coding sequence is TGCAGTGCTAGTAAACGGCTAGCGGGGGGCCTATACGAGCAGTACTTC.

This clonotype was counted many times. The chain employs TRBV27 and TRBJ1-6, with a tentative D call TRBD1 (5 bases). Trimming pared 6 bases from V and 9 bases from J, leaving 15 bases between. This CDR3 has 14 amino acids. Looked up from germline, CDR1 is MNHEY and CDR2 is SMNVEV (reference sequence). The CDR3 spells CASRGGVGVSPLHF. The CDR3 DNA is TGTGCCAGCAGGGGCGGGGTGGGGGTTTCACCCCTCCACTTT.

This clonotype was counted at least ten times. V gene TRBV19 combines with J gene TRBJ1-2; the match to TRBD1 covers 11 bases. Losses at the gene ends were 5 bases for V and 8 bases for J; bases not matched to a gene: 10. CDR1 LNHDA and CDR2 SQIVND come from the germline V gene (reference sequence). The CDR3 spans 15 residues. CDR3 protein: CASSPRDRGVGGYTF. The DNA of the CDR3 is TGTGCCAGTAGTCCCCGGGACAGGGGGGTCGGAGGCTACACCTTC.

There are a few counts of this clonotype. This sequence may be a read error, since a much larger clone differs from it by one base. V gene TRBV7-2 combines with J gene TRBJ2-1; 7 nucleotides match TRBD2. CDR1 and CDR2 (germline): SGHTA, FQGNSA. The CDR3 is 15 residues long. CDR3 DNA sequence: TGTGCCAGCAGCTTAGCGTGGGCGGGAGTTAATGAGCAGCTCTTC. This codes for CASSLAWAGVNEQLF.

This clonotype was seen ten or more times. V gene TRBV20-1 combines with J gene TRBJ2-7; 10 nucleotides agree with TRBD1. The CDR3 consists of 13 residues. Germline V lookup: CDR1 DFQATT, CDR2 SNEGSKA (reference sequence). J lost 6 bases, V lost 4 bases, and 6 bases had no gene match. CDR3 loop: CSAIWDRGFEQYF. The CDR3 DNA follows: TGCAGTGCTATTTGGGACAGGGGCTTCGAGCAGTACTTC.

This clonotype was recorded at least ten times. The chain has TRBV10-3 and TRBJ2-2; 7 bases match TRBD2. The CDR3 extends over 16 amino acids. Germline CDR1 and CDR2: ENHRY and SYGVKD. With 0 bases clipped from V and 4 bases from J, the junction kept 5 bases outside the gene matches. For the CDR3, the DNA is TGTGCCATCAGTGAGTCGCCGGGGGGTCTCACCGGGGAGCTGTTTTTT. Translated, it gives CAISESPGGLTGELFF.

A word on this clonotype: Being one base from a much bigger clone, this may be a read error. The chain uses TRBV5-6 and TRBJ2-1; 11 nucleotides line up with TRBD2. This CDR3 has 16 amino acids. In germline, CDR1 is SGHDT, CDR2 YYEEEE. Unmatched junction bases numbered 16, after V lost 3 bases and J lost 14 bases. The CDR3 nucleotides are TGTGCCAGCAGCTCGACGGGGGCTAGCGGGGGGAATAGGAAGTTCTTC. Protein: CASSSTGASGGNRKFF.

Only a few counts were recorded for this clonotype. The J gene is TRBJ2-3, the V gene TRBV27, with D unclear. This CDR3 contains 17 residues. V dropped 0 bases and J dropped 4 bases, with 17 bases sitting between them. Germline V CDR1 and CDR2: MNHEY, SMNVEV (reference sequence). DNA of the CDR3: TGTGCCAGCAGTTTATCGCAACAGACTCTTTACCCAGATACGCAGTATTTT. Translation gives CASSLSQQTLYPDTQYF.

J is TRBJ1-2 and V is TRBV10-2; no clear D gene. The CDR3 spans 13 residues. CDR1 and CDR2 (germline): WSHSY, SAAADI. V was pared by 2 bases and J by 2 bases, with 6 bases between. CDR3 sequence: CASSEMANYGYTF. CDR3 bases: TGCGCCAGCAGTGAGATGGCCAACTATGGCTACACCTTC.

This clonotype showed up just a few times. The gene calls are TRBV6-2 or TRBV6-3 and TRBJ2-7, with TRBD2 matching 7 bases. Germline lookup yields CDR1 MNHEY and CDR2 SVGEGT. V shed 5 bases and J 2 bases; nucleotides not matched to a gene: 15. The CDR3 length is 17 residues. Written as DNA, the CDR3 is TGTGCCAGCAGTCACCGGGGGGTAGTAGCGGCCACCTACGAGCAGTACTTC. It codes for CASSHRGVVAATYEQYF.

There are many counts of this clonotype. V and J are TRBV7-2 and TRBJ2-7; TRBD2 is a possible D gene (5 bases). Germline CDR1 reads SGHTA; CDR2 reads FQGNSA. CDR3 size: 12 residues. Trimming took off 5 bases at V and 4 bases at J, with 9 bases between the two ends. CDR3 coding DNA: TGTGCCAGCAGCCGCCGGACTTACGAGCAGTACTTC. It yields the protein CASSRRTYEQYF.

With regard to this clonotype: A much more abundant neighbour one base away suggests this may be a read error. The chain is built from TRBV6-6 and TRBJ1-2; 7 bases line up with TRBD1. This CDR3 is built from 13 residues. The germline V gene encodes CDR1 MNHNY and CDR2 SVGAGI (reference sequence). The CDR3 nucleotides are TGTGCCAGCAGTTACTCCGACAGGGTGGGCTGCACCTTC. Translating gives CASSYSDRVGCTF.